The TCR beta chain under discussion was sequenced for a study of neoadjuvant nivolumab and ipilimumab in lung cancer. Study-wide results and caveats: From pretherapy to surgery, tumor richness and clonality rose with dual therapy. Pretherapy blood TCR richness correlated positively with resected tumor richness.

As for this clone: Antigen specificity is unknown.

The germline gives CDR1 MGHDK, CDR2 SYGVNS. The CDR3 sequence is 14 residues long. Trimming pared 2 bases from V and 2 bases from J, leaving 9 bases between. TCRdb's copy holds only in-frame clones and misses some; the assay was immunoSEQ multiplex PCR. The table shows 2,000 to 2,500 clones, with about four fifths occurring only once. Sequenced here: adjacent normal lung tissue, sampled after neoadjuvant nivolumab, alone or with ipilimumab, at or shortly before surgery. The J gene is TRBJ1-2, the V gene TRBV25-1; D is ambiguous. This clonotype originated in an adult with non-small cell lung cancer. The CDR3 DNA is TGTGCCAGCAGTGAAGTTGTCCGAAACTATGGCTACACCTTC. Its translation: CASSEVVRNYGYTF.